This TCR beta chain emerged from a study of shared clonotypes between healthy human individuals. Some clones are missing from TCRdb's copy, which holds only in-frame ones; the method was immunoSEQ multiplex PCR. This table holds a few hundred thousand clones, approximately 74% found once. There are many counts of this clone. J lost 3 bases, V lost 7 bases, and 4 bases had no gene match. Germline loops: CDR1 ENHRY, CDR2 SYGVKD. The length of the CDR3 is 13 residues. The rearrangement uses TRBV10-3 and TRBJ2-7; TRBD1 matches 9 bases. Specimen: memory CD4+ T cells sorted from blood. Specified subset: CD45RA-negative fraction. This TCR was sampled from a man aged 25-40 years in good health. Here the CDR3 DNA reads TGTGCCATCACCGAGACAGGGGGCTACGAGCAGTACTTC. It specifies CAITETGGYEQYF.